The next 29 T cell receptor beta chains were all read from a single sample in a study of blood T cell repertoires in COVID-19. Assay: immunoSEQ multiplex PCR; the TCRdb copy retains only in-frame clones and omits some. The sample consists of roughly 200,000 clones, roughly 82% of them appearing once. The specimen sequenced was PBMCs or T cells enriched from blood (not recorded which). These receptors came from a man aged 40-49 years who had recovered from COVID-19.

The V call is TRBV10-3, the J call TRBJ1-1; D ambiguous. V was pared by 2 bases and J by 1 base, with 14 bases between. CDR1 ENHRY and CDR2 SYGVKD come from the germline V gene. This CDR3 has 16 amino acids. For the CDR3, the DNA is TGTGCCATCAGTGAGCAAGGGTTTGCGGGGAACACTGAAGCTTTCTTT. Translation: CAISEQGFAGNTEAFF.

This clone turned up a few times. J is TRBJ1-2 and V is TRBV12-3 or TRBV12-4; D might be TRBD1 (6 bases). Trimming pared 6 bases from V and 2 bases from J, leaving 10 bases between. CDR3 length equals 13 residues. The CDR3 region is CASRGTGNYGYTF. The CDR3 region has the DNA TGTGCCAGCAGGGGAACAGGGAACTATGGCTACACCTTC.

The chain links TRBV5-1 to TRBJ1-3; D possibly corresponds to TRBD1 (5 bases). Per germline, CDR1 SGHRS and CDR2 YFSETQ. There are 15 residues in the CDR3. The V end lost 2 bases, the J end lost 4 bases, and 13 bases lay between the germline ends. CDR3 sequence reads: CASSLPGSAGNTIYF. CDR3 nucleotides: TGCGCCAGCAGCTTACCAGGGTCTGCGGGAAACACCATATATTTT. Full variable domain (missing parts from reference TRBV5-1 and TRBJ1-3): KAGVTQTPRYLIKTRGQQVTLSCSPISGHRSVSWYQQTPGQGLQFLFEYFSETQRNKGNFPGRFSGRQFSNSRSEMNVSTLELGDSALYLCASSLPGSAGNTIYFGEGSWLTVV.

The chain joins TRBV19 to TRBJ2-5; a weak D match, TRBD2 (6 bases). The CDR3 loop spans 15 amino acids. The germline V and J ends were trimmed by 2 bases and 1 base, with 11 bases remaining between them. Germline V gives CDR1 LNHDA, CDR2 SQIVND (reference sequence). The CDR3 DNA reads TGTGCCAGTAGTATAAGAGCGGGTATCCAAGAGACCCAGTACTTC. Translated: CASSIRAGIQETQYF.

The rearrangement links TRBV7-2 to TRBJ1-4; maybe TRBD1 (5 bases). Deletions cut 4 bases from V and 4 bases from J, with 13 bases between. Germline CDR1 and CDR2: SGHTA and FQGNSA. The CDR3 is made up of 15 amino acids. For the CDR3, the DNA is TGTGCCAGCAGCTCCTTTGGGGGGTTTAATGAAAAACTGTTTTTT. Translation: CASSSFGGFNEKLFF.

The chain uses TRBV4-1 and TRBJ1-2; 8 bases are shared with TRBD1. CDR3 length: 13 amino acids. CDR1 and CDR2 (germline): MGHRA, YSYEKL. V shed 1 base and J 8 bases; nucleotides not matched to a gene: 3. Written as DNA, the CDR3 is TGCGCCAGCAGCCAAGTGGCAGGGGGCGGCTACACCTTC. Translating it yields CASSQVAGGGYTF.

This chain uses TRBV19 with TRBJ1-4; the match to TRBD1 covers 7 bases. The V and J ends lost 4 bases and 5 bases, in that order; junction bases with no gene match: 1. CDR1 LNHDA and CDR2 SQIVND come from the germline V gene (reference sequence). The CDR3 covers 13 residues. The CDR3 sequence is CASSTQGNEKLFF. CDR3 DNA: TGTGCCAGTAGTACACAGGGGAATGAAAAACTGTTTTTT.

The genes are TRBV6-2 or TRBV6-3 and TRBJ2-1; D call uncertain. Germline V CDR1 and CDR2: MNHEY, SVGEGT. Between the trimmed V and J ends, which lost 2 bases and 5 bases, there was a span of 7 bases. This CDR3 is 13 amino acids long. CDR3 amino acids: CASSYLRDNEQFF. DNA for the CDR3: TGTGCCAGCAGTTACCTCCGAGACAATGAGCAGTTCTTC.

The genes are TRBV19 and TRBJ1-2, with D possibly being TRBD1 (5 bases). The CDR3 has 16 residues. The germline V gene encodes CDR1 LNHDA and CDR2 SQIVND (reference sequence). V lost 7 bases, J lost 1 base, and 19 bases lay in between. For the CDR3, the DNA is TGTGCCAGTATGGGAAGGATGACAGAATATAACTATGGCTACACCTTC. It codes for CASMGRMTEYNYGYTF.

The genes are TRBV7-9 and TRBJ2-1; a possible D gene is TRBD2 (5 bases). The CDR3 has 15 residues. The ends were cut back, 8 bases at V and 5 bases at J, with 19 bases in the middle. CDR1 SEHNR and CDR2 FQNEAQ come from the germline V gene (reference sequence). The CDR3 spells CASSGRLGLDNEQFF. DNA of the CDR3: TGTGCCAGCTCGGGTCGCCTAGGACTCGACAATGAGCAGTTCTTC.

J is TRBJ2-7 and V is TRBV7-3; D is ambiguous. This CDR3 contains 13 residues. With 1 base removed from V and 4 bases from J, the gap between germline ends came to 8 bases. Germline assignment: CDR1 SGHTA and CDR2 FQGTGA. CDR3 sequence reads: CASSLMGQYEQYF. Here the CDR3 DNA reads TGTGCCAGCAGCTTAATGGGCCAGTACGAGCAGTACTTC.

This chain uses TRBV18 with TRBJ1-3, with 9 bases lining up with TRBD1. The CDR3 covers 15 residues. Germline CDR1 reads KGHSH; CDR2 reads LQKENI. The V gene end was trimmed by 5 bases and the J gene end by 2 bases; junction bases not matched to a gene: 4. The CDR3 DNA is TGTGCCAGCTCAACGGGACAGGGAACTGGAAACACCATATATTTT. Protein: CASSTGQGTGNTIYF.

This chain connects TRBV19 to TRBJ1-1, with D possibly being TRBD1 (5 bases). The germline V gene has CDR1 LNHDA and CDR2 SQIVND (reference sequence). V dropped 6 bases and J dropped 0 bases, with 11 bases sitting between them. This CDR3 spans 14 amino acids. The CDR3 sequence is CASSQGTMNTEAFF. Here the CDR3 DNA reads TGTGCCAGTAGCCAGGGAACTATGAACACTGAAGCTTTCTTT.

This rearrangement joins TRBV11-2 to TRBJ2-7, with a possible D match to TRBD1 (5 bases). Germline V gene lookup returns CDR1 SGHAT and CDR2 FQNNGV. The CDR3 has 15 residues. The ends were cut back, 5 bases at V and 0 bases at J, with 14 bases in the middle. The CDR3: CASSDPSQGSYEQYV. The CDR3 DNA reads TGTGCCAGCAGCGACCCTTCCCAGGGCTCCTACGAGCAGTACGTC.

A few counts support this clone. Other DNA variants within this sample encode the same CDR3. The V call is TRBV24-1, the J call TRBJ2-1, with D possibly being TRBD2 (6 bases). Germline V CDR1 and CDR2: KGHDR, SFDVKD. V was pared by 4 bases and J by 5 bases, with 11 bases between. The CDR3 is 14 residues long. CDR3: CATSDPGTHNEQFF. The CDR3 region has the DNA TGTGCCACCAGTGACCCCGGGACTCACAATGAGCAGTTCTTC.

The V and J genes are TRBV7-3 and TRBJ1-2, with D unresolved. V lost 2 bases and J lost 6, with 10 bases in between. Germline V CDR1 and CDR2: SGHTA, FQGTGA. The length of the CDR3 is 13 residues. The CDR3 coding sequence is TGTGCCAGCAGCTTATCGCCCCGGGATGGCTACACCTTC. It encodes CASSLSPRDGYTF.

This clone has a single count. This chain connects TRBV7-2 to TRBJ1-1, with 9 positions matching TRBD1. Germline loops: CDR1 SGHTA, CDR2 FQGNSA. This CDR3 spans 15 amino acids. Trimming took 3 bases from V and 0 from J; bases not matched to a gene: 2. CDR3 protein: CASSLTGGMNTEAFF. For the CDR3, the DNA is TGTGCCAGCAGCTTGACAGGGGGAATGAACACTGAAGCTTTCTTT.

The chain has TRBV18 and TRBJ1-1; tentative D call: TRBD1 (5 bases). Deletions cut 6 bases from V and 8 bases from J, with 13 bases between. Germline V CDR1 and CDR2: KGHSH, LQKENI. CDR3 length: 12 amino acids. CDR3 sequence: CASSTRDSEAFF. The CDR3 region has the DNA TGTGCCAGCTCTACCCGGGACTCAGAAGCTTTCTTT.

The chain couples TRBV9 to TRBJ2-5, with TRBD2 as a possible D gene (6 bases). Germline lookup yields CDR1 SGDLS and CDR2 YYNGEE. This CDR3 has 13 residues. V was pared by 7 bases and J by 5 bases, with 15 bases between. The CDR3 DNA follows: TGTGCCAGCGGAAGGGACTCAAGGGAGACCCAGTACTTC. It encodes CASGRDSRETQYF.

The chain couples TRBV18 to TRBJ2-3; D remains unclear. The V gene lost 3 bases and the J gene lost 0 bases, with 10 bases spanning the gap. The CDR3 has 15 amino acids. CDR1 and CDR2 from the germline V gene are KGHSH and LQKENI. Written as DNA, the CDR3 is TGTGCCAGCTCACCGGGCATTGGTAGCACAGATACGCAGTATTTT. This sequence encodes CASSPGIGSTDTQYF. The whole variable domain, remainder taken from reference TRBV18 and TRBJ2-3, is NAGVMQNPRHLVRRRGQEARLRCSPMKGHSHVYWYRQLPEEGLKFMVYLQKENIIDESGMPKERFSAEFPKEGPSILRIQQVVRGDSAAYFCASSPGIGSTDTQYFGPGTRLTVL.

CDR3 sequence: CASSVERGGTGELFF. CDR3 DNA: TGTGCCAGCAGTGTGGAAAGGGGCGGTACCGGGGAGCTGTTTTTT. V usage is TRBV2 and J usage is TRBJ2-2; tentative D call: TRBD1 (5 bases). V lost 4 bases and J 5 bases, leaving 14 bases between the germline ends. CDR3 length: 15 residues. Germline V gene lookup returns CDR1 SNHLY and CDR2 FYNNEI.

This clone appeared a single time. The chain links TRBV2 to TRBJ1-1; possibly TRBD1 for D (5 bases). CDR3 length: 13 amino acids. V was clipped by 7 bases and J by 4 bases, with 13 bases between them. Germline V gene sequence: CDR1 SNHLY, CDR2 FYNNEI. The chain's CDR3 is CASMRDGSTEAFF. The CDR3 nucleotides are TGTGCCAGCATGAGGGACGGGAGCACTGAAGCTTTCTTT. Variable domain in full (rest from reference TRBV2 and TRBJ1-1): EPEVTQTPSHQVTQMGQEVILRCVPISNHLYFYWYRQILGQKVEFLVSFYNNEISEKSEIFDDQFSVERPDGSNFTLKIRSTKLEDSAMYFCASMRDGSTEAFFGQGTRLTVV.

The rearrangement joins TRBV20-1 to TRBJ2-3; a possible D gene is TRBD2 (6 bases). V was clipped by 3 bases and J by 6 bases, with 13 bases between them. The germline gives CDR1 DFQATT, CDR2 SNEGSKA (reference sequence). The CDR3 consists of 13 residues. This chain's CDR3 is CSASTGALDTQYF. CDR3 nucleotides: TGCAGTGCTAGTACGGGAGCATTGGATACGCAGTATTTT.

The chain employs TRBV19 and TRBJ1-1; D is unclear. Germline V gene sequence: CDR1 LNHDA, CDR2 SQIVND (reference sequence). This CDR3 is built from 12 residues. Trimming pared 3 bases from V and 5 bases from J, leaving 7 bases between. CDR3 sequence: CASSMTLTEAFF. CDR3 DNA sequence: TGTGCCAGTAGTATGACACTTACTGAAGCTTTCTTT. The whole variable domain, filled in from reference TRBV19 and TRBJ1-1, reads DGGITQSPKYLFRKEGQNVTLSCEQNLNHDAMYWYRQDPGQGLRLIYYSQIVNDFQKGDIAEGYSVSREKKESFPLTVTSAQKNPTAFYLCASSMTLTEAFFGQGTRLTVV.

This clone was detected once. The chain carries TRBV10-3 and TRBJ2-3; 10 bases match TRBD1. After removal of 6 bases from V and 2 bases from J, the junction contained 11 bases not matched to a gene. The CDR3 has 17 amino acids. Germline loops: CDR1 ENHRY, CDR2 SYGVKD. The CDR3 DNA sequence: TGTGCCATCAGCTACAAACCCGGGACAGGGGACACAGATACGCAGTATTTT. It specifies CAISYKPGTGDTDTQYF.

This rearrangement joins TRBV5-1 to TRBJ2-6, with D perhaps TRBD2 (6 bases). The CDR3 is 19 residues long. Trimming took off 4 bases at V and 2 bases at J, with 22 bases between the two ends. Germline assignment: CDR1 SGHRS and CDR2 YFSETQ. The CDR3 nucleotides are TGCGCCAGCAGCCGACGACCCGGGGGAGCCAGCACTGGGGCCAACGTCCTGACTTTC. It translates to CASSRRPGGASTGANVLTF.

In this sample, this clone turned up once. CDR3 sequence reads: CASSSSDTATNEKLFF. In DNA form, the CDR3 reads TGTGCCAGCAGTTCCTCAGACACTGCAACTAATGAAAAACTGTTTTTT. The chain couples TRBV28 to TRBJ1-4; D uncertain. This CDR3 has 16 amino acids. The germline gives CDR1 MDHEN, CDR2 SYDVKM. The V and J ends lost 4 bases and 0 bases respectively, with 12 bases between them.

The chain recombines TRBV5-6 with TRBJ1-5, with D possibly being TRBD1 (6 bases). Trimming took 1 base from V and 3 from J, leaving 14 bases between them. This CDR3 contains 16 residues. Germline V gene lookup returns CDR1 SGHDT and CDR2 YYEEEE. The CDR3 reads CASSLKQGGLNQPQHF. The CDR3 DNA reads as TGTGCCAGCAGCTTGAAACAGGGTGGACTCAATCAGCCCCAGCATTTT.

The rearrangement links TRBV7-2 to TRBJ2-5, with TRBD1 matching 7 bases. The CDR3 runs to 13 residues. Trimming at V came to 5 bases and at J to 7 bases, leaving 7 bases not matched to a gene. Germline assignment: CDR1 SGHTA and CDR2 FQGNSA. CDR3 coding DNA: TGTGCCAGCAGCCAGACAGGGATGGGGACCCAGTACTTC. It specifies CASSQTGMGTQYF.